A selection of T cell receptor beta chains follows, all from one sample in a study of PD-L1 blockade in urothelial cancer. TCRdb keeps only in-frame clones here, not all; method: immunoSEQ multiplex PCR. The sample lists fewer than 85,000 clones, roughly 89% seen once, with around a tenth in the top ten. Specimen: PBMCs, collected around atezolizumab (anti-PD-L1) treatment. The receptors stem from a woman in her 70s with urothelial cancer. Each CDR3 is given with its conserved first and last residue. The order of the fields is V gene, D gene, J gene, clone size, CDR3 DNA, CDR3 protein. D genes are given only for firm matches. Not all rows give a size; the values are once, few, many and, for expanded clones, a class.

v_call: TRBV14; d_call: TRBD2; j_call: TRBJ2-7; clone_size: -; cdr3_nt: TGTGCCAGCAGCCGATACTGGACTAGCGGGCCAAGCTCCTACGAGCAGTACTTC; cdr3_aa: CASSRYWTSGPSSYEQYF
v_call: TRBV5-1; d_call: TRBD2; j_call: TRBJ2-3; clone_size: -; cdr3_nt: TGCGCCAGCAGCTCACAGGGACTAGTAACAGATACGCAGTATTTT; cdr3_aa: CASSSQGLVTDTQYF
v_call: TRBV2; d_call: -; j_call: TRBJ1-1; clone_size: -; cdr3_nt: TGTGCCAGCAGGGGACTGGGAGAGGGCACTGAAGCTTTCTTT; cdr3_aa: CASRGLGEGTEAFF
v_call: TRBV2; d_call: TRBD2; j_call: TRBJ2-7; clone_size: once; cdr3_nt: TGTGCCAGCAGTGAAGACGGGGACTACTACGAGCAGTACTTC; cdr3_aa: CASSEDGDYYEQYF
v_call: TRBV7-9; d_call: TRBD1; j_call: TRBJ1-2; clone_size: few; cdr3_nt: TGTGCCAGCAGCGGAACGGACAGGGGGCGCTGGAACTATGGCTACACCTTC; cdr3_aa: CASSGTDRGRWNYGYTF
v_call: TRBV19; d_call: -; j_call: TRBJ2-7; clone_size: once; cdr3_nt: TGTGCCAGTAGCCAGACAGACATCTCCTACGAGCAGTACTTC; cdr3_aa: CASSQTDISYEQYF
v_call: TRBV7-2; d_call: TRBD2; j_call: TRBJ2-7; clone_size: once; cdr3_nt: TGTGCCAGCAGCTTACCCGGGACTAGCGACTCCTACGAGCAGTACTTC; cdr3_aa: CASSLPGTSDSYEQYF
v_call: TRBV2; d_call: TRBD1; j_call: TRBJ1-5; clone_size: -; cdr3_nt: TGTGCCAGCAGTCGGGACAGGGCTCAGCAGGGCAATCAGCCCCAGCATTTT; cdr3_aa: CASSRDRAQQGNQPQHF
v_call: TRBV19; d_call: TRBD1; j_call: TRBJ2-1; clone_size: -; cdr3_nt: TGTGCCATTCGACAGGGGTCCACCAATGAGCAGTTCTTC; cdr3_aa: CAIRQGSTNEQFF
v_call: TRBV9; d_call: TRBD1; j_call: TRBJ1-3; clone_size: -; cdr3_nt: TGTGCCAGCAGCGTAGAAGGGACAGGGTCTGGAAACACCATATATTTT; cdr3_aa: CASSVEGTGSGNTIYF
v_call: TRBV4-1; d_call: TRBD2; j_call: TRBJ2-1; clone_size: few; cdr3_nt: TGCGCCAGCAGCCAAGATTGGGGGGGTGAGCAGTTCTTC; cdr3_aa: CASSQDWGGEQFF
v_call: TRBV28; d_call: -; j_call: TRBJ2-3; clone_size: -; cdr3_nt: TGTGCCATCTCACCGTCAGGGGGGAGCACAGATACGCAGTATTTT; cdr3_aa: CAISPSGGSTDTQYF
v_call: TRBV11-3; d_call: TRBD1; j_call: TRBJ2-3; clone_size: -; cdr3_nt: TGTGCCAGCAGCCCAGGACAGGGGGGTAGGGTAGATACGCAGTATTTT; cdr3_aa: CASSPGQGGRVDTQYF
v_call: TRBV11-2; d_call: TRBD2; j_call: TRBJ2-2; clone_size: -; cdr3_nt: TGTGCCAGCAGCCGCCGACTAGCGGGAGTAGACACCGGGGAGCTGTTTTTT; cdr3_aa: CASSRRLAGVDTGELFF
v_call: TRBV19; d_call: TRBD1; j_call: TRBJ1-5; clone_size: few; cdr3_nt: TGTGCCAGTAGCCAGGGGGTCGAGCAGCCCCAGCATTTT; cdr3_aa: CASSQGVEQPQHF
v_call: TRBV2; d_call: -; j_call: TRBJ1-5; clone_size: -; cdr3_nt: TGTGCCAGCAGGGAGAGTTATAGCAATCAGCCCCAGCATTTT; cdr3_aa: CASRESYSNQPQHF
v_call: TRBV7-9; d_call: -; j_call: TRBJ2-7; clone_size: -; cdr3_nt: TGTGCCAGCAGCTCGACGGACAGAGCCTACGAGCAGTACTTC; cdr3_aa: CASSSTDRAYEQYF
v_call: TRBV10-3; d_call: TRBD2; j_call: TRBJ2-7; clone_size: -; cdr3_nt: TGTGCCATCAGTGAGTCGTTGGGACTAGCGGGAGGGCCCTCCTACGAGCAGTACTTC; cdr3_aa: CAISESLGLAGGPSYEQYF
v_call: TRBV4-3; d_call: TRBD2; j_call: TRBJ2-2; clone_size: -; cdr3_nt: TGCGCCAGCAGCCCGGGGGAGGGCAGTTCCTCCGGGGAGCTGTTTTTT; cdr3_aa: CASSPGEGSSSGELFF
v_call: TRBV7-2; d_call: TRBD2; j_call: TRBJ2-1; clone_size: -; cdr3_nt: TGTGCCAGCAGCTTAAACGGCCAGCGGGAGTGGGATGAGCAGTTCTTC; cdr3_aa: CASSLNGQREWDEQFF
v_call: TRBV29-1; d_call: TRBD1; j_call: TRBJ2-3; clone_size: -; cdr3_nt: TGCAGCGTTGCCCCAGGGGGCATCGATACGCAGTATTTT; cdr3_aa: CSVAPGGIDTQYF
v_call: TRBV18; d_call: TRBD2; j_call: TRBJ2-2; clone_size: once; cdr3_nt: TGTGCCAGCTCACCCCCGCGGACTAGCGGGAGAACGTACACCGGGGAGCTGTTTTTT; cdr3_aa: CASSPPRTSGRTYTGELFF
v_call: TRBV5-6; d_call: TRBD1; j_call: TRBJ2-1; clone_size: -; cdr3_nt: TGTGCCAGCAGCTTGATCGGACAGGGGGTTGATGAGCAGTTCTTC; cdr3_aa: CASSLIGQGVDEQFF
v_call: TRBV7-6; d_call: -; j_call: TRBJ1-2; clone_size: -; cdr3_nt: TGTGCCAGCAGCTTAAGCTCGGGGTTACCGTACTATGGCTACACCTTC; cdr3_aa: CASSLSSGLPYYGYTF
v_call: TRBV11-3; d_call: TRBD1; j_call: TRBJ2-1; clone_size: -; cdr3_nt: TGTGCCAGCAGCTTAGTGGGGGACAGGGGCAATGAGCAGTTCTTC; cdr3_aa: CASSLVGDRGNEQFF
v_call: TRBV9; d_call: -; j_call: TRBJ1-3; clone_size: -; cdr3_nt: TGTGCCAGCAGCGTAGAAGGGCGGGCAAACACCATATATTTT; cdr3_aa: CASSVEGRANTIYF
v_call: TRBV28; d_call: -; j_call: TRBJ2-7; clone_size: -; cdr3_nt: TGTGCCAGCAGTTTTGCCGGGAGTTTCGAGCAGTACTTC; cdr3_aa: CASSFAGSFEQYF
v_call: TRBV5-1; d_call: TRBD1; j_call: TRBJ1-3; clone_size: -; cdr3_nt: TGCGCCAGCAGCTCTAGAGGGACAGAAGGAAACACCATATATTTT; cdr3_aa: CASSSRGTEGNTIYF
v_call: TRBV11-2; d_call: -; j_call: TRBJ1-4; clone_size: -; cdr3_nt: TGTGCCAGCAGCCGAGGGTGGGGTAATGAAAAACTGTTTTTT; cdr3_aa: CASSRGWGNEKLFF
v_call: TRBV4-1; d_call: TRBD2; j_call: TRBJ2-1; clone_size: -; cdr3_nt: TGCGCCAGCAGCCAAGTCTCCCTAGCGGGAATCGGGTATGAGCAGTTCTTC; cdr3_aa: CASSQVSLAGIGYEQFF
v_call: TRBV6-5; d_call: -; j_call: TRBJ2-5; clone_size: -; cdr3_nt: TGTGCCAGCAGTTATGGCCAACTAGTCTCCCAAGAGACCCAGTACTTC; cdr3_aa: CASSYGQLVSQETQYF
v_call: TRBV7-9; d_call: -; j_call: TRBJ2-7; clone_size: -; cdr3_nt: TGTGCCAGCAGCTTATCCGCCTACGAGCAGTACTTC; cdr3_aa: CASSLSAYEQYF
v_call: TRBV2; d_call: -; j_call: TRBJ1-6; clone_size: few; cdr3_nt: TGTGCCAGCATACAGGGATTCGGTTATAATTCACCCCTCCACTTT; cdr3_aa: CASIQGFGYNSPLHF
v_call: TRBV7-8; d_call: -; j_call: TRBJ1-1; clone_size: -; cdr3_nt: TGTGCCAGCAGCCCATACACCAACACTGAAGCTTTCTTT; cdr3_aa: CASSPYTNTEAFF
v_call: TRBV5-1; d_call: -; j_call: TRBJ1-3; clone_size: -; cdr3_nt: TGCGCCAGCAGCTTGGGGCTTGGAAACACCATATATTTT; cdr3_aa: CASSLGLGNTIYF
v_call: TRBV7-2; d_call: -; j_call: TRBJ2-7; clone_size: -; cdr3_nt: TGTGCCAGCAGCCGGACTGTTTCCTACGAGCAGTACTTC; cdr3_aa: CASSRTVSYEQYF
v_call: TRBV5-1; d_call: -; j_call: TRBJ2-3; clone_size: -; cdr3_nt: TGCGCCAGCAGCGGGGGGACCACAGATACGCAGTATTTT; cdr3_aa: CASSGGTTDTQYF
v_call: TRBV15; d_call: TRBD1; j_call: TRBJ1-1; clone_size: -; cdr3_nt: TGTGCCACCAGCAGATTGACCGGGACAGGGAATCCTGAAGCTTTCTTT; cdr3_aa: CATSRLTGTGNPEAFF
v_call: TRBV10-3; d_call: TRBD1; j_call: TRBJ1-3; clone_size: -; cdr3_nt: TGTGCCATCATGAGGGACAGGGGTACTGGAAACACCATATATTTT; cdr3_aa: CAIMRDRGTGNTIYF
v_call: TRBV7-9; d_call: TRBD2; j_call: TRBJ2-1; clone_size: once; cdr3_nt: TGTGCCAGCAGGGCCCTAGCGGGAGACGACAATGAGCAGTTCTTC; cdr3_aa: CASRALAGDDNEQFF
v_call: TRBV29-1; d_call: -; j_call: TRBJ2-2; clone_size: -; cdr3_nt: TGCAGCGGCAGGGTCGGTCCCGGGGAGCTGTTTTTT; cdr3_aa: CSGRVGPGELFF
v_call: TRBV15; d_call: -; j_call: TRBJ1-4; clone_size: -; cdr3_nt: TGTGCCACCAGCAGAGATGTGGGGGCGAGTGAAAAACTGTTTTTT; cdr3_aa: CATSRDVGASEKLFF
v_call: TRBV11-2; d_call: TRBD2; j_call: TRBJ2-3; clone_size: -; cdr3_nt: TGTGCCAGCAGCTTCGGACTAGCGGGGCCTATCACAGATACGCAGTATTTT; cdr3_aa: CASSFGLAGPITDTQYF
v_call: TRBV6-1; d_call: TRBD1; j_call: TRBJ2-3; clone_size: -; cdr3_nt: TGTTCTATGGGACAGTTTAGCACAGATACGCAGTATTTT; cdr3_aa: CSMGQFSTDTQYF
v_call: TRBV5-8; d_call: TRBD1; j_call: TRBJ1-4; clone_size: -; cdr3_nt: TGTGCCAGCAGCTCTACAGGGGGCCTGGAAAAACTGTTTTTT; cdr3_aa: CASSSTGGLEKLFF
v_call: TRBV6-5; d_call: TRBD1; j_call: TRBJ2-1; clone_size: -; cdr3_nt: TGTGCCAGCAGTTGGGGACAGTACAATGAGCAGTTCTTC; cdr3_aa: CASSWGQYNEQFF
v_call: TRBV28; d_call: TRBD1; j_call: TRBJ2-2; clone_size: -; cdr3_nt: TGTGCCAGCAGACAGACAGGGTTCGCGAACACCGGGGAGCTGTTTTTT; cdr3_aa: CASRQTGFANTGELFF
v_call: TRBV27; d_call: TRBD2; j_call: TRBJ2-1; clone_size: -; cdr3_nt: TGTGCCAGCAGTACCCGGACTAGCGGGAGTAATGAGCAGTTCTTC; cdr3_aa: CASSTRTSGSNEQFF
v_call: TRBV9; d_call: -; j_call: TRBJ1-3; clone_size: -; cdr3_nt: TGTGCCAGCAGCACCAGTGGGGGGAGAGGAAACACCATATATTTT; cdr3_aa: CASSTSGGRGNTIYF
v_call: TRBV4-1; d_call: TRBD2; j_call: TRBJ2-1; clone_size: -; cdr3_nt: TGCGCCAGCAGCCCTTCGGGGGGGCCTCCGGTCAATGAGCAGTTCTTC; cdr3_aa: CASSPSGGPPVNEQFF
v_call: TRBV5-1; d_call: -; j_call: TRBJ2-3; clone_size: -; cdr3_nt: TGCGCCAGCAGCTTGGAGTTGGCGGGGCTGGCAGGCGGCACAGATACGCAGTATTTT; cdr3_aa: CASSLELAGLAGGTDTQYF
v_call: TRBV29-1; d_call: -; j_call: TRBJ1-2; clone_size: -; cdr3_nt: TGCAGCGTTGCTCAGGGGACTAACTATGGCTACACCTTC; cdr3_aa: CSVAQGTNYGYTF
v_call: TRBV11-2; d_call: -; j_call: TRBJ2-7; clone_size: -; cdr3_nt: TGTGCCAGCAGCTTAGATCCGGCGCTAGATCCTAATCAGGGCCGGCAGTACTTC; cdr3_aa: CASSLDPALDPNQGRQYF
v_call: TRBV5-8; d_call: TRBD1; j_call: TRBJ2-3; clone_size: -; cdr3_nt: TGTGCCAGCAGCCCGGACAGGGCAGGTCCAGATACGCAGTATTTT; cdr3_aa: CASSPDRAGPDTQYF
v_call: TRBV27; d_call: TRBD1; j_call: TRBJ2-7; clone_size: -; cdr3_nt: TGTGCCAGCAGCTGGGGGGACAGGGGGTCTTGGGAGCAGTACTTC; cdr3_aa: CASSWGDRGSWEQYF
v_call: TRBV7-9; d_call: TRBD2; j_call: TRBJ2-1; clone_size: -; cdr3_nt: TGTGCCAGCAGCTTGGGAGCGGGAGGCCCGAACAATGAGCAGTTCTTC; cdr3_aa: CASSLGAGGPNNEQFF
v_call: TRBV11-3; d_call: -; j_call: TRBJ2-2; clone_size: -; cdr3_nt: TGTGCCAGCAGCTTAGGGTGGGAGAACGGGGAGCTGTTTTTT; cdr3_aa: CASSLGWENGELFF
v_call: TRBV5-4; d_call: TRBD1; j_call: TRBJ2-7; clone_size: -; cdr3_nt: TGTGCCAGCAGCTTGGCCGGGACAGTACGATACGAGCAGTACTTC; cdr3_aa: CASSLAGTVRYEQYF
v_call: TRBV5-1; d_call: -; j_call: TRBJ2-1; clone_size: -; cdr3_nt: TGCGCCAGCAGCAGTGCCCCCAACAGGGCGAGGGGTGAGCAGTTCTTC; cdr3_aa: CASSSAPNRARGEQFF